This TCR beta chain was recovered during a study of siplizumab effects on memory and regulatory T cells. CDR3 size: 16 residues. CDR1 is SGHRS and CDR2 is YFSETQ in the germline V gene. Trimming took 0 bases from V and 0 from J; bases not matched to a gene: 2. Sequencing was performed with immunoSEQ multiplex PCR; in TCRdb, only in-frame clones are kept and a portion is missing. The sample lists more than 85,000 clones; about 90% were seen once. The source is a human donor in good health. The sequenced material came from Tregs sorted from blood. The genes are TRBV5-1 and TRBJ2-2, with TRBD2 matching 7 bases. The DNA of the CDR3 is TGCGCCAGCAGCTTGGTTGCGGGGGCGAACACCGGGGAGCTGTTTTTT. Translating gives CASSLVAGANTGELFF.